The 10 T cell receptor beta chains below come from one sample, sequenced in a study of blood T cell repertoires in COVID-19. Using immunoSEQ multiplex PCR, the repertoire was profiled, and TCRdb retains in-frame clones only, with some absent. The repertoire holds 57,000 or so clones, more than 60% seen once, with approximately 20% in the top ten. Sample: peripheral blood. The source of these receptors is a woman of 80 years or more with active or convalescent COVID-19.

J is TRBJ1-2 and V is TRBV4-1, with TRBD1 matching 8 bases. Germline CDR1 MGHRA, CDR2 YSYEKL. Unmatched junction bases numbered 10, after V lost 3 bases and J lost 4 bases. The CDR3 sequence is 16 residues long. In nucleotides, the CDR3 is TGCGCCAGCAGCCACCGCGGACAGGGAAGGGCCTATGGCTACACCTTC. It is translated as CASSHRGQGRAYGYTF.

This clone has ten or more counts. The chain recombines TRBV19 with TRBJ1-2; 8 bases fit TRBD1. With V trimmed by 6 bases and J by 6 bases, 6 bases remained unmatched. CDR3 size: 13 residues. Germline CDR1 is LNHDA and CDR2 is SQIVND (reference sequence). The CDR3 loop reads CASSRRGQDGYTF. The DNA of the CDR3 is TGTGCCAGTAGCCGCAGGGGGCAGGATGGCTACACCTTC.

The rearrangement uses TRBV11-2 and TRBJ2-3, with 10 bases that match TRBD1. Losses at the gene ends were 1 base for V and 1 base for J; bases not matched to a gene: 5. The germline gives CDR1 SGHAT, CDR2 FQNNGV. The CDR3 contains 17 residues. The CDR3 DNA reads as TGTGCCAGCAGCTTAGTTTTTGGGACAGGGGGCACAGATACGCAGTATTTT. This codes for CASSLVFGTGGTDTQYF.

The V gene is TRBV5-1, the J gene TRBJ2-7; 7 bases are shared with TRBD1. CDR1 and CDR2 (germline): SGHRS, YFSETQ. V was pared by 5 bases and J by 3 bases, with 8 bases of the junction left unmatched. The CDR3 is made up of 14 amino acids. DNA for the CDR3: TGCGCCAGCAGACCTGGACAGGCGTACTACGAGCAGTACTTC. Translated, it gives CASRPGQAYYEQYF.

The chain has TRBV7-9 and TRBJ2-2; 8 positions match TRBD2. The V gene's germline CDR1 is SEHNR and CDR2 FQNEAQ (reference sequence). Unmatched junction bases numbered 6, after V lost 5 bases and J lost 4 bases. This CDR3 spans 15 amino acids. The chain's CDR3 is CASSPGGRATGELFF. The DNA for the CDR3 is TGTGCCAGCAGCCCGGGGGGGCGGGCCACCGGGGAGCTGTTTTTT. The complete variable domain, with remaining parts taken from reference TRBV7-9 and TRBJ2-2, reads DTGVSQNPRHKITKRGQNVTFRCDPISEHNRLYWYRQTLGQGPEFLTYFQNEAQLEKSRLLSDRFSAERPKGSFSTLEIQRTEQGDSAMYLCASSPGGRATGELFFGEGSRLTVL.

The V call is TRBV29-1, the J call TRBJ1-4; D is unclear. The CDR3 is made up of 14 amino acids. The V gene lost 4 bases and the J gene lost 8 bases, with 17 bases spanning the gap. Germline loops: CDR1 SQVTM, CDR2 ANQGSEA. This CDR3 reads CSVVESQRGEKLFF. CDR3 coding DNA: TGCAGCGTTGTAGAAAGTCAGCGTGGCGAAAAACTGTTTTTT.

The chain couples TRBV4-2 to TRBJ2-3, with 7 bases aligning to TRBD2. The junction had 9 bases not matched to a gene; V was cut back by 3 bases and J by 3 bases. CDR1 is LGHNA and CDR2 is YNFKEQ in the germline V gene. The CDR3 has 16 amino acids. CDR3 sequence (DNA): TGTGCCAGCAGCCAGGCCGGGGGGACCCTGACAGATACGCAGTATTTT. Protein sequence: CASSQAGGTLTDTQYF.

The CDR3 loop is CASSLGEKRNTEAFF. For the CDR3, the DNA is TGCGCCAGCAGCTTGGGGGAGAAGCGTAACACTGAAGCTTTCTTT. The chain employs TRBV5-1 and TRBJ1-1; D is ambiguous. The V end lost 0 bases, the J end lost 2 bases, and 11 bases lay between the germline ends. This CDR3 is built from 15 residues. Per the germline V gene, CDR1 is SGHRS and CDR2 is YFSETQ.

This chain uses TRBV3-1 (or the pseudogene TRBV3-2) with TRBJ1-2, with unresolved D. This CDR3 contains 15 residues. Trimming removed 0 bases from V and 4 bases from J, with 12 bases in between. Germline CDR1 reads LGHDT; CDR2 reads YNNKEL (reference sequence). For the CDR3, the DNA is TGTGCCAGCAGCCAAGATCACGTGACTGGCTATGGCTACACCTTC. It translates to CASSQDHVTGYGYTF.

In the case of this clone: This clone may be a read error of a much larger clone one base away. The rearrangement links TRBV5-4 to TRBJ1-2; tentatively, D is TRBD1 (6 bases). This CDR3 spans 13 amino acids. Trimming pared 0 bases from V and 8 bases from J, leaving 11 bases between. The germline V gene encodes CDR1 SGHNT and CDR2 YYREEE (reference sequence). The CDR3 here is CASSLDRANGYTF. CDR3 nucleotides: TGTGCCAGCAGCTTGGACAGGGCTAACGGCTACACCTTC. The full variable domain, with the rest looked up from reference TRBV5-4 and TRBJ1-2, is ETGVTQSPTHLIKTRGQQVTLRCSSQSGHNTVSWYQQALGQGPQFIFQYYREEENGRGNFPPRFSGLQFPNYSSELNVNALELDDSALYLCASSLDRANGYTFGSGTRLTVV.